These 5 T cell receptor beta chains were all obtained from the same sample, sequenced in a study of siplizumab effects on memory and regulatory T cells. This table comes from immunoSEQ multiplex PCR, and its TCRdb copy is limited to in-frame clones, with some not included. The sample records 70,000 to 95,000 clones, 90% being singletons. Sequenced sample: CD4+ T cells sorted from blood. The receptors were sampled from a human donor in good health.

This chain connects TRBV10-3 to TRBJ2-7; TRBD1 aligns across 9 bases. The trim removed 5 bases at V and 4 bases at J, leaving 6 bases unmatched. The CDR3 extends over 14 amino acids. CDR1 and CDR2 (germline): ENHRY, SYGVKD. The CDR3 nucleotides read TGTGCCATCAGTACCGGGACAGGGTTTTACGAGCAGTACTTC. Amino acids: CAISTGTGFYEQYF.

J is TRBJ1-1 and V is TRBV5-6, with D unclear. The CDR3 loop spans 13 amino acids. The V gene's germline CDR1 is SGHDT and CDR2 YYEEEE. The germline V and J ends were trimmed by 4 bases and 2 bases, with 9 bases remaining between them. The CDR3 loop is CASSLYKNTEAFF. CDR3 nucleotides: TGTGCCAGCAGCCTCTACAAAAACACTGAAGCTTTCTTT.

The CDR3: CSARDAQPQHF. The DNA for the CDR3 is TGCAGTGCTAGAGATGCTCAGCCCCAGCATTTT. The chain joins TRBV20-1 to TRBJ1-5, with no clear D. The CDR3 is 11 residues long. CDR1 is DFQATT and CDR2 is SNEGSKA in the germline V gene (reference sequence). Trimming removed 0 bases from V and 6 bases from J, with 3 bases in between.

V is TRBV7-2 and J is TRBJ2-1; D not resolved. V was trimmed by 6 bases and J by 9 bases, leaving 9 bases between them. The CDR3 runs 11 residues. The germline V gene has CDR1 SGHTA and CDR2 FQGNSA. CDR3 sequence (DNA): TGTGCCAGCAGTGAGTGGGGTGAGCAGTTCTTC. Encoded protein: CASSEWGEQFF.

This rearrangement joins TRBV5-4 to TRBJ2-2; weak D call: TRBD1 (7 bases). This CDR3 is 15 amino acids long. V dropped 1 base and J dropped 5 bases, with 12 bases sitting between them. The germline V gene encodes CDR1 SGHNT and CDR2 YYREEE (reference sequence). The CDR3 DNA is TGTGCCAGCAGCTTGAACCAGGGGGGTACCGGGGAGCTGTTTTTT. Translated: CASSLNQGGTGELFF.